This T cell receptor beta chain was sequenced for a study of a mutant IDH1 vaccine in newly diagnosed glioma (dated by TCRdb to the early 2020s). Concerning the study at large: Patients were given eight vaccinations, in weeks 1, 3, 5, 7, 11, 15, 19 and 23, which matched visits V03 through V10. Peripheral blood was collected at six visits: V03 (baseline), V05, V07, V10, V12 and V13. Longitudinal TCRB deep sequencing was performed for about 25 treated patients wherever samples were available for exploratory analyses. Of the approximately 33 treated patients, around 62% were male and around 40% were female, and the mean age was roughly 38 years. Prior to enrollment, patients had been given standard therapy consisting of radiotherapy alone, temozolomide alone, or radiochemotherapy with temozolomide, with the combination given to most patients. Vaccination started 4-6 weeks after radiotherapy alone, or was given together with temozolomide cycles in the groups whose treatment included chemotherapy.

Receptors were amplified or captured by the immunoSEQ multiplex PCR assay. Rearranged TCR beta chain sequences were amplified using the hsTCRB Kit according to the manufacturer's protocol. TCRB libraries were sequenced on an Illumina MiSeq. On the authors' methods: The proprietary platform of the kit vendor was used for demultiplexing, trimming and gene mapping. As stored in TCRdb, this immuneACCESS dataset retains in-frame rearrangements with V and J assigned. A fraction of the clones does not appear; measured against another copy, unresolved V genes explain less than half of the discrepancy, and the remainder lacks a known reason. Clone size and V and J calls were adopted from that table, with D and trimming inferred from the DNA. This sample gives approximately 27,000 clones in total; 70% to 90% of them show up just once. The top ten constitute roughly a fifth of the sample. Of note for this clone: Its binding antigen is unknown. No base quality information exists; no much larger clone differs at one position.

The sample's time point, from its label and the paper: week 5, during vaccination. Each vaccine dose was 300 ug of a 20-mer mutant IDH1 peptide in Montanide, given subcutaneously with topical imiquimod. Donors had newly diagnosed WHO grade 3 or 4 IDH1-mutant astrocytomas with loss of nuclear ATRX. The samples were drawn from NOA16, a multicentre, single-arm, open-label phase I trial in Germany that tested a mutant IDH1 peptide vaccine in humans for the first time. Genomic DNA for TCRB sequencing was extracted from EDTA blood using the DNeasy Blood and Tissue Kit. Beyond this particular receptor, the publication reports: Changes in the top peripheral T cell clonotypes picked up by TCRB sequencing did not appear to be linked to pseudoprogression. Immune responses induced by the vaccine were seen in approximately 93% of patients across multiple MHC alleles. It was noted by the authors that analyses of patient blood samples could not be reproduced owing to sample limitations. Availability determined which PBMC samples were chosen for TCRB deep sequencing.

The source was PBMCs, collected from a glioma patient whose treatment included an IDH1 peptide vaccine. The TCR was taken from a man aged 18 to 35 with glioma.

CDR3 reads: CAWRGAGNTIYF. DNA sequence: TGTGCCTGGAGAGGGGCTGGAAACACCATATATTTT. Recombination connected TRBV30 to TRBJ1-3; the D gene is possibly TRBD1, with 5 bases matching. Taken from the germline V gene (reference sequence), the CDR1 and CDR2 loops are GTSNPN and SVGIG. The CDR3 holds 12 amino acids from the cysteine to the phenylalanine. Just CDR3 DNA is preserved here, 36 bases in frame from base 1. V loses 3 bases of germline sequence and J loses 2 bases, and the interval between the two ends is 5 bases.